This TCR beta chain was profiled in a study of T cell changes during pregnancy in multiple sclerosis. The assay was immunoSEQ multiplex PCR, and TCRdb's table has in-frame clones only and misses some. The table has tens of thousands of clones, approximately 93% seen once. The CDR3 is made up of 13 amino acids. V was pared by 4 bases and J by 11 bases, with 9 bases of the junction left unmatched. Germline V gene data show CDR1 as SGHDT and CDR2 as YYEEEE. The clonotype comes from a female donor with multiple sclerosis, enrolled in a pregnancy study. V usage is TRBV5-6 and J usage is TRBJ1-2, with 9 positions matching TRBD1. The specimen comprised CD8+ T cells from peripheral blood mononuclear cells, sampled in the third trimester of pregnancy. The CDR3 sequence: CASSVGTGIRYTF. The CDR3 DNA reads TGTGCCAGCAGCGTCGGGACAGGGATAAGGTACACCTTC. The full variable domain, in which reference TRBV5-6 and TRBJ1-2 provide the parts outside the CDR3, is DAGVTQSPTHLIKTRGQQVTLRCSPKSGHDTVSWYQQALGQGPQFIFQYYEEEERQRGNFPDRFSGHQFPNYSSELNVNALLLGDSALYLCASSVGTGIRYTFGSGTRLTVV.